The entry that follows covers one TCR beta chain sequence. Its antigen remains unknown. PCR employed 60 Vbeta and 13 Jbeta primers. Measured with immunoSEQ multiplex PCR; TCRdb has only the in-frame clones, and not every one. The sample consists of 100,000 to 150,000 clones, 70% to 90% of them appearing once. The sample belongs to a study of cytomegalovirus exposure and HLA in healthy donors. Study results and caveats: Later analysis suggested links between common viral pathogens and several top significant clusters.

The V segment lost 4 bases and the J segment 4 bases; nucleotides outside the gene matches: 2. The germline CDR1 and CDR2 sequences are SNHLY and FYNNEI. The CDR3 extends over 14 amino acids. Sequencing was carried out using PBMCs. The V and J genes are TRBV2 and TRBJ2-2; TRBD2 aligns across 8 bases. The receptor comes from a man aged 18 to 35 in good health and CMV-seropositive. DNA for the CDR3: TGTGCCAGCAGTGCGGGGGGGGGCACCGGGGAGCTGTTTTTT. Protein: CASSAGGGTGELFF.